This is a list of T cell receptor beta chains from one sample in a study of glioma-infiltrating T cells. TCRdb itself ran the multiplex PCR reads through MiXCR, one entry per CDR3 protein. The data hold 160,000 or so distinct CDR3 sequences, with about 47% observed a single time. The specimen was glioma tissue, nonneoplastic brain tissue, or PBMCs (not recorded which). The receptors derive from a human donor with low-grade glioma or glioblastoma, undergoing nonglioma brain surgery, or in good health (not recorded which). Both conserved end residues are part of each CDR3. The D gene is left open where the match is weak. Clone size, where shown, is once, few, many, or a class for clones that have expanded.

CDR3nt	CDR3aa	v_gene	len	j_gene	d_gene	abundance
TGCAGTGTGGGATCAGGGGTTCCTGAAGCTTTCTTT	CSVGSGVPEAFF	TRBV20-1	12	TRBJ1-1	-	many
TGCAGTGCCGGACGGGTGTCAGCGGAACGCACAGATACGCAGTACTTT	CSAGRVSAERTDTQYF	TRBV20-1	16	TRBJ2-3	-	-
TGTGCCAGCTCACCACCGGGGCTCAGCACAGATACGCAGCATTTT	CASSPPGLSTDTQHF	TRBV18	15	TRBJ1-5	-	-
TGTGCCAGTAGTATAGCGGCCAGGGACTACGAGCAGTACTTC	CASSIAARDYEQYF	TRBV19	14	TRBJ2-7	-	few
TGTGCCAGCAGTTTATCCCGCAGTTGGGGGGCCAAAAACATTCAGTACTTC	CASSLSRSWGAKNIQYF	TRBV27	17	TRBJ2-4	-	many
TGTGCCAGCAGCTTTCAGGGGTTATACGAGCAGTACTTC	CASSFQGLYEQYF	TRBV7-2	13	TRBJ2-7	-	-
TGTGCCAGCAGTTTAGTTAATAGGCCTCAAGGAGGGTTCTTC	CASSLVNRPQGGFF	TRBV12-3/TRBV12-4	14	TRBJ2-1	-	few
TGCAACGTGGCGGAGGACAATATCAATCAGCCCCAGCATTTT	CNVAEDNINQPQHF	TRBV29-1	14	TRBJ1-5	-	-
TGCAGTGCTAGGGAGTCCTATAGCAATCAGCCCCAGCATTTT	CSARESYSNQPQHF	TRBV20-1	14	TRBJ1-5	-	many
TGTGCCAGCAACCCGGGACAGGGAAAATCTGGGGCCAACGTCCTGACTTTC	CASNPGQGKSGANVLTF	TRBV28	17	TRBJ2-6	TRBD1	few
TGTGCCAGCAGAAAAACAGGGAGGCGGGCCGAGCAGTACTTC	CASRKTGRRAEQYF	TRBV28	14	TRBJ2-7	-	-
TGTGCCAGCAGCCAAGCGGGAGGGGGGACAGATACGCAGTATTTT	CASSQAGGGTDTQYF	TRBV5-4	15	TRBJ2-3	TRBD2	-
TGTGCCAGCAGCTCTATCCCCGTCTCGTCTGGAAACACCATATATTTT	CASSSIPVSSGNTIYF	TRBV14	16	TRBJ1-3	-	-
TGTGCCAGCAGTGAAGCGGGTGGAGGAGTAAGCACAGATACGCAGTATTTT	CASSEAGGGVSTDTQYF	TRBV6-1	17	TRBJ2-3	-	once
TGTGCCAGCAGCTTGTCTGTAGCGGGAGGCGGAGAGCAGTACTTC	CASSLSVAGGGEQYF	TRBV5-4	15	TRBJ2-7	TRBD2	-
TGTGCCAGCAGTGAATATTCGCTAACAGATACGCAGTATTTT	CASSEYSLTDTQYF	TRBV25-1	14	TRBJ2-3	-	many
TGTGCCAGCTCACCTACCATTGGACAGGGAGGGATGGAGCAGTACTTC	CASSPTIGQGGMEQYF	TRBV18	16	TRBJ2-7	-	-